The 7 T cell receptor beta chains below come from one sample, sequenced in a study of T-cell reconstitution after alpha-beta-depleted transplantation in children. For TCRbeta, the library was prepared with unique molecular identifiers. TCRdb redid the calling of the PCR reads with MiXCR, one entry per CDR3 protein. The sample has around 380,000 distinct CDR3 sequences, approximately 11% seen once. Sample: PBMCs from the stem cell graft donor, taken from the stem cell graft. The source is a human donor who donated a stem cell graft to a child with acute myeloid leukemia.

This clonotype was seen a handful of times. The chain combines TRBV9 with TRBJ2-7, with 7 positions matching TRBD1. V lost 3 bases to trimming and J lost 2 bases; unmatched junction nucleotides: 11. This CDR3 is 16 amino acids long. Germline V gives CDR1 SGDLS, CDR2 YYNGEE. CDR3: CASSASGTETTYEQYF. For the CDR3, the DNA is TGTGCCAGCAGCGCCTCCGGGACAGAGACTACCTACGAGCAGTACTTC.

This rearrangement joins TRBV2 to TRBJ2-1; D call uncertain. Looked up from germline, CDR1 is SNHLY and CDR2 is FYNNEI. This CDR3 is 13 amino acids long. V lost 11 bases and J lost 4, with 15 bases in between. This CDR3 reads CAALATAYNEQFF. The DNA for the CDR3 is TGTGCCGCACTGGCGACGGCTTACAATGAGCAGTTCTTC.

This clonotype was seen ten or more times. The chain is built from TRBV29-1 and TRBJ1-4, with 7 bases lining up with TRBD1. From germline, CDR1 is SQVTM and CDR2 ANQGSEA. The ends lost 6 bases at V and 8 bases at J; junction bases unmatched: 3. There are 11 residues in the CDR3. The CDR3 here is CSVRDSEKLFF. The CDR3 DNA sequence: TGCAGCGTCCGGGACAGCGAAAAACTGTTTTTT.

The J gene is TRBJ2-1, the V gene TRBV9, with 11 bases that match TRBD2. The CDR3 runs 16 residues. The germline CDR1 and CDR2 sequences are SGDLS and YYNGEE. The ends lost 1 base at V and 7 bases at J; junction bases unmatched: 7. CDR3 DNA sequence: TGTGCCAGCAGCGTAAGTAGCGGGAGGGCCGGGAATGAGCAGTTCTTC. This sequence encodes CASSVSSGRAGNEQFF.

CDR3 bases: TGTGCCAGCAGCCCCGACGGGAATAATGAGCAGTTCTTC. It codes for CASSPDGNNEQFF. The chain combines TRBV7-3 with TRBJ2-1; D possibly corresponds to TRBD2 (5 bases). The CDR3 runs 13 residues. The V gene lost 5 bases and the J gene lost 7 bases, with 12 bases spanning the gap. The germline gives CDR1 SGHTA, CDR2 FQGTGA.

This clonotype was observed a few times. The CDR3 protein is CASSPPPGADTQYF. The CDR3, as DNA: TGTGCCAGCAGCCCCCCTCCCGGGGCAGATACGCAGTATTTT. The chain employs TRBV7-2 and TRBJ2-3; possibly TRBD2 for D (5 bases). Germline V lookup: CDR1 SGHTA, CDR2 FQGNSA. This CDR3 has 14 amino acids. V was clipped by 5 bases and J by 4 bases, with 13 bases between them.

The chain uses TRBV6-1 and TRBJ2-3; 8 nucleotides line up with TRBD2. With V trimmed by 6 bases and J by 2 bases, 7 bases remained unmatched. The CDR3 length is 15 residues. Germline V CDR1 and CDR2: MNHNS, SASEGT. CDR3 residues: CASSSLAGLTDTQYF. The CDR3 bases are TGTGCCAGCAGCTCGCTAGCGGGCCTCACAGATACGCAGTATTTT.